The next 23 T cell receptor beta chains were all read from a single sample in a study of blood T cell repertoires in COVID-19 (dated by TCRdb to 2020 to 2021). The protocol used for the library was the immunoSEQ multiplex PCR assay. TCRdb limited this immuneACCESS table to in-frame rearrangements with V and J called. A share of clones is missing; checked studies link under half to unresolved V genes, and the rest is unexplained. This sample comprises approximately 99,000 clones, around 81% of them detected only once. The top ten clones comprise roughly 4% of the sample. The sample was peripheral blood. These receptors were taken from a woman in her 70s with acute or convalescent COVID-19.

This clone has only one observation. The CDR3 spells CASSESSGARYEQYF. The CDR3 DNA is TGTGCCAGCAGTGAAAGTAGCGGGGCCCGCTACGAGCAGTACTTC. This sequence joins TRBV6-1 and TRBJ2-7, with 8 bases that match TRBD2. The germline CDR1 and CDR2 sequences are MNHNS and SASEGT. The CDR3 has 15 residues. The V segment lost 2 bases and the J segment 3 bases; nucleotides outside the gene matches: 6.

The V and J genes are TRBV4-2 and TRBJ2-1; D is perhaps TRBD1 (5 bases). This CDR3 has 15 residues. CDR1 and CDR2 (germline): LGHNA, YNFKEQ. Trimming took 1 base from V and 7 from J, leaving 14 bases between them. CDR3 sequence: CASSQGVGDRNEQFF. CDR3 DNA sequence: TGTGCCAGCAGCCAAGGGGTAGGGGATAGGAATGAGCAGTTCTTC.

The rearrangement links TRBV2 to TRBJ1-1, with 7 bases lining up with TRBD1. The CDR3 runs to 15 residues. Germline V lookup: CDR1 SNHLY, CDR2 FYNNEI. The junction had 8 bases not matched to a gene; V was cut back by 2 bases and J by 5 bases. CDR3 in amino acids: CASSEIQGVMTEAFF. The CDR3 DNA follows: TGTGCCAGCAGTGAAATTCAGGGGGTGATGACTGAAGCTTTCTTT.

The CDR3 loop is CASSFSQGWDIQYF. DNA of the CDR3: TGTGCCAGCAGTTTTTCACAGGGTTGGGACATTCAGTACTTC. The rearrangement links TRBV27 to TRBJ2-4; D perhaps matches TRBD1 (6 bases). Germline-derived CDR1 and CDR2 are MNHEY and SMNVEV (reference sequence). The CDR3 loop spans 14 amino acids. Trimming took off 3 bases at V and 8 bases at J, with 14 bases between the two ends.

The rearrangement uses TRBV7-2 and TRBJ2-1; 7 nucleotides align to TRBD2. Germline CDR1 and CDR2: SGHTA and FQGNSA. This CDR3 is built from 15 residues. The junction had 10 bases not matched to a gene; V was cut back by 3 bases and J by 8 bases. The CDR3 here is CASSFAASGAYEQFF. In nucleotides, the CDR3 is TGTGCCAGCAGCTTCGCGGCTAGCGGAGCCTATGAGCAGTTCTTC.

The rearrangement uses TRBV10-2 and TRBJ2-1; D might be TRBD2 (5 bases). The V end was cut by 3 bases, the J end by 0 bases, with 9 bases between. Looked up from germline, CDR1 is WSHSY and CDR2 is SAAADI. The length of the CDR3 is 15 residues. The CDR3: CASSEQRSSYNEQFF. CDR3 DNA: TGCGCCAGCAGTGAACAGCGGAGCTCCTACAATGAGCAGTTCTTC.

J is TRBJ2-7 and V is TRBV28, with D unresolved. This CDR3 is built from 12 residues. The V end lost 6 bases, the J end lost 2 bases, and 8 bases lay between the germline ends. CDR1 is MDHEN and CDR2 is SYDVKM in the germline V gene. CDR3 region: CASSHTAYEQYF. The CDR3 DNA follows: TGTGCCAGCAGCCACACAGCCTACGAGCAGTACTTC.

The table lists this clone with a few counts. The rearrangement joins TRBV28 to TRBJ2-1; D is ambiguous. CDR1 is MDHEN and CDR2 is SYDVKM in the germline V gene. Trimming took off 4 bases at V and 1 base at J, with 14 bases between the two ends. The CDR3 consists of 16 residues. DNA of the CDR3: TGTGCCAGCAGTTCTCAACGGTGGTGGTCCTACAATGAGCAGTTCTTC. Translation: CASSSQRWWSYNEQFF. Full variable domain (remainder filled in from reference TRBV28 and TRBJ2-1): DVKVTQSSRYLVKRTGEKVFLECVQDMDHENMFWYRQDPGLGLRLIYFSYDVKMKEKGDIPEGYSVSREKKERFSLILESASTNQTSMYLCASSSQRWWSYNEQFFGPGTRLTVL.

This clone was seen only once. The chain uses TRBV28 and TRBJ2-5; 10 bases are a match to TRBD2. Per germline, CDR1 MDHEN and CDR2 SYDVKM. The ends lost 8 bases at V and 2 bases at J; junction bases unmatched: 5. The length of the CDR3 is 14 residues. CDR3 amino acids: CASLSGGAQETQYF. As DNA, the CDR3 is TGTGCCAGCTTGAGCGGGGGGGCTCAAGAGACCCAGTACTTC. Using reference TRBV28 and TRBJ2-5 for the parts outside the CDR3, the full variable domain is DVKVTQSSRYLVKRTGEKVFLECVQDMDHENMFWYRQDPGLGLRLIYFSYDVKMKEKGDIPEGYSVSREKKERFSLILESASTNQTSMYLCASLSGGAQETQYFGPGTRLLVL.

The V call is TRBV5-1, the J call TRBJ1-6; D unclear. The CDR3 totals 14 residues. CDR1 and CDR2 from the germline V gene are SGHRS and YFSETQ. Between the trimmed V and J ends, which lost 0 bases and 7 bases, there was a span of 8 bases. CDR3 region: CASSLGSENSPLHF. In DNA, the CDR3 is TGCGCCAGCAGCTTGGGGAGCGAAAATTCACCCCTCCACTTT.

This clone was picked up a small number of times. CDR3 in amino acids: CASSFGSYNSPLHF. The CDR3 coding sequence is TGTGCCAGTAGTTTCGGTTCTTATAATTCACCCCTCCACTTT. The chain recombines TRBV19 with TRBJ1-6; D unclear. Trimming left V 5 bases short and J 4 bases short, with 9 bases between. Germline values: CDR1 LNHDA, CDR2 SQIVND (reference sequence). This CDR3 is built from 14 residues.

The J gene is TRBJ1-1, the V gene TRBV5-4, with D perhaps TRBD1 (6 bases). V gave up 4 bases and J gave up 1 base, with 14 bases separating them. The CDR3 loop spans 15 amino acids. CDR1 is SGHNT, CDR2 YYREEE, per germline (reference sequence). The CDR3 bases are TGTGCCAGCAGCCCACAGGGCCCTGGGAACACTGAAGCTTTCTTT. It translates to CASSPQGPGNTEAFF.

J is TRBJ2-2 and V is TRBV3-1 (or the pseudogene TRBV3-2), with a possible D match to TRBD1 (6 bases). Germline V gene lookup returns CDR1 LGHDT and CDR2 YNNKEL (reference sequence). The CDR3 consists of 15 residues. Trimming cost V 5 bases and J 0 bases, with 10 bases left between them. The CDR3 is CASSSGTTNTGELFF. The DNA for the CDR3 is TGTGCCAGCAGCTCCGGGACAACGAACACCGGGGAGCTGTTTTTT.

The chain employs TRBV28 and TRBJ2-1; the match to TRBD1 covers 9 bases. The germline gives CDR1 MDHEN, CDR2 SYDVKM. V lost 6 bases to trimming and J lost 9 bases; unmatched junction nucleotides: 12. The CDR3 is 15 residues long. As DNA, the CDR3 is TGTGCCAGCAGCCCCCCGACAGGGGGTAAGGGTGAGCAGTTCTTC. This encodes CASSPPTGGKGEQFF.

The rearrangement links TRBV5-1 to TRBJ2-1; weak D call: TRBD2 (5 bases). The germline V gene has CDR1 SGHRS and CDR2 YFSETQ. The CDR3 has 15 amino acids. V lost 0 bases to trimming and J lost 5 bases, with 12 bases between them. CDR3 nucleotides: TGCGCCAGCAGCTTGGCGAGCGGAAATAACAATGAGCAGTTCTTC. It yields the protein CASSLASGNNNEQFF.

The chain has TRBV5-1 and TRBJ2-3, with TRBD2 identical over 16 bases. With V trimmed by 3 bases and J by 5 bases, 9 bases remained unmatched. CDR1 and CDR2 (germline): SGHRS, YFSETQ. The CDR3 extends over 18 amino acids. The CDR3 nucleotides are TGCGCCAGCAGCTGGAGACAGGGACTAGCGGGAGGGGGAGATACGCAGTATTTT. Translated, it gives CASSWRQGLAGGGDTQYF.

The chain has TRBV24-1 and TRBJ1-5, with no clear D. The V end lost 3 bases, the J end lost 7 bases, and 15 bases lay between the germline ends. The germline gives CDR1 KGHDR, CDR2 SFDVKD. CDR3 length equals 15 residues. CDR3 DNA: TGTGCCACCAGTGATCCTGGCCCAACCGTCCAGCCCCAGCATTTT. Its translation: CATSDPGPTVQPQHF.

This clone was seen just once. The CDR3 protein is CASRINQGLQHF. The CDR3 coding sequence is TGTGCCAGCAGAATAAACCAGGGCCTCCAGCATTTT. The gene calls are TRBV28 and TRBJ1-5; TRBD1 is a possible D gene (5 bases). Germline assignment: CDR1 MDHEN and CDR2 SYDVKM. The CDR3 is 12 residues long. Trimming removed 6 bases from V and 12 bases from J, with 15 bases in between.

The chain joins TRBV7-2 to TRBJ2-2; D is perhaps TRBD2 (6 bases). The CDR3 consists of 15 residues. Trimming took off 1 base at V and 3 bases at J, with 9 bases between the two ends. The germline V gene has CDR1 SGHTA and CDR2 FQGNSA. CDR3 DNA: TGTGCCAGCAGCTTAGTCGGGGGTCACACCGGGGAGCTGTTTTTT. It translates to CASSLVGGHTGELFF.

The gene calls are TRBV3-1 (or the pseudogene TRBV3-2) and TRBJ2-3, with TRBD1 as a possible D gene (6 bases). The CDR3 runs to 14 residues. V was shortened by 4 bases and J by 1 base, with 9 bases between the two germline ends. Germline V gene sequence: CDR1 LGHDT, CDR2 YNNKEL (reference sequence). The CDR3 is CASSPYRGTDTQYF. DNA of the CDR3: TGTGCCAGCAGCCCCTACAGGGGCACAGATACGCAGTATTTT.

This chain connects TRBV4-3 to TRBJ1-2, with D tentatively TRBD1 (6 bases). This CDR3 spans 16 amino acids. The V end lost 1 base, the J end lost 0 bases, and 12 bases lay between the germline ends. The germline CDR1 and CDR2 sequences are LGHNA and YSLEER. The CDR3 region has the DNA TGCGCCAGCAGCCAAGCAAGAACAGGGACTAACTATGGCTACACCTTC. Translation: CASSQARTGTNYGYTF.

This rearrangement joins TRBV28 to TRBJ1-2, with 10 bases matching TRBD1. Germline assignment: CDR1 MDHEN and CDR2 SYDVKM. The CDR3 is made up of 15 amino acids. The V segment lost 5 bases and the J segment 7 bases; nucleotides outside the gene matches: 10. This CDR3 reads CASSPWTGGRSGYTF. CDR3 DNA: TGTGCCAGCAGTCCGTGGACAGGGGGGCGGTCTGGCTACACCTTC.

This clone turned up a few times. This chain links TRBV27 with TRBJ1-1; D uncertain. Germline V gives CDR1 MNHEY, CDR2 SMNVEV (reference sequence). CDR3 length: 13 amino acids. The germline V and J ends were trimmed by 2 bases and 6 bases, with 10 bases remaining between them. The CDR3 DNA is TGTGCCAGCAGTTTAGGAGTCTTCTCTGAAGCTTTCTTT. Protein: CASSLGVFSEAFF.